This T cell receptor beta chain was captured by sequencing in a study of T cell repertoires in cytomegalovirus infection. Germline loops: CDR1 SGHRS, CDR2 YFSETQ. The CDR3 has 13 residues. Trimming removed 5 bases at V and 3 bases at J, with 10 bases between. Each CDR3 protein is one row after TCRdb ran MiXCR on the reads. Seen here are some 100,000 distinct CDR3 sequences, around 30% observed once, and the top ten hold around 80%. About this clonotype itself: Its target is not known.

The sequence was collected from a human donor in good health (CMV status not recorded). Some clones in this sample may be carry-over from other donors' samples. The rearrangement uses TRBV5-1 and TRBJ2-3; D is ambiguous. The input for sequencing was CD8+ T cells from cultured PBMCs, taken from culture after CMV antigen stimulation. CDR3 residues: CASRWPITDTQYF. CDR3 DNA sequence: TGCGCCAGCAGGTGGCCTATTACAGATACGCAGTATTTT. The whole variable domain, filled in from reference TRBV5-1 and TRBJ2-3, reads KAGVTQTPRYLIKTRGQQVTLSCSPISGHRSVSWYQQTPGQGLQFLFEYFSETQRNKGNFPGRFSGRQFSNSRSEMNVSTLELGDSALYLCASRWPITDTQYFGPGTRLTVL.